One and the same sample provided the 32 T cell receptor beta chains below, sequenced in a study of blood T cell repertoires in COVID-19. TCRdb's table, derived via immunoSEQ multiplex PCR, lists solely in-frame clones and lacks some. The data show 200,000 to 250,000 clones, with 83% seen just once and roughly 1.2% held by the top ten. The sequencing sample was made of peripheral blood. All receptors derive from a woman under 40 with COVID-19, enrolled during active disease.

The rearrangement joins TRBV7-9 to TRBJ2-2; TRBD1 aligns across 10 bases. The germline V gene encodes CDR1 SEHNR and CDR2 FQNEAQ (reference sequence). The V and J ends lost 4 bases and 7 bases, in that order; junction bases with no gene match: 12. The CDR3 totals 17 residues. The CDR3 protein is CASSYAPGQGLGGELFF. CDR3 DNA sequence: TGTGCCAGCAGCTATGCCCCGGGACAGGGGTTAGGCGGGGAGCTGTTTTTT.

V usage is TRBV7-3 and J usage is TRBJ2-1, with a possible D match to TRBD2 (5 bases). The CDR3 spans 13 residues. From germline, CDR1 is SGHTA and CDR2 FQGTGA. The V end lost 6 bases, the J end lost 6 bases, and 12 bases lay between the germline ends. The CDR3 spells CASSPTLGNEQFF. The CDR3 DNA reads TGTGCCAGCAGTCCAACACTAGGCAATGAGCAGTTCTTC.

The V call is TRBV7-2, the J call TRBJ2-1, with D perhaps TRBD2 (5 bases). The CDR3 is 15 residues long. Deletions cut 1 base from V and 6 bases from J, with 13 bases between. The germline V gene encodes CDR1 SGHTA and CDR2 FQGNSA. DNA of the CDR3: TGTGCCAGCAGCTTAGTGGCTAGCTCCACCAATGAGCAGTTCTTC. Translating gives CASSLVASSTNEQFF.

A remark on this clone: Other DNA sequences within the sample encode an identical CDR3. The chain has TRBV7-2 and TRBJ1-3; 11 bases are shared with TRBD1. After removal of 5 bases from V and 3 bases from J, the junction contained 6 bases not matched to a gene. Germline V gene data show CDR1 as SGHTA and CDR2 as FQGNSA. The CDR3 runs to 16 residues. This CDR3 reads CASSLRTGGRGNTIYF. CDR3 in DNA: TGTGCCAGCAGCCTCCGGACAGGGGGCCGTGGAAACACCATATATTTT. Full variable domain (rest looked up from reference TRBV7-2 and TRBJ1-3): GAGVSQSPSNKVTEKGKDVELRCDPISGHTALYWYRQSLGQGLEFLIYFQGNSAPDKSGLPSDRFSAERTGGSVSTLTIQRTQQEDSAVYLCASSLRTGGRGNTIYFGEGSWLTVV.

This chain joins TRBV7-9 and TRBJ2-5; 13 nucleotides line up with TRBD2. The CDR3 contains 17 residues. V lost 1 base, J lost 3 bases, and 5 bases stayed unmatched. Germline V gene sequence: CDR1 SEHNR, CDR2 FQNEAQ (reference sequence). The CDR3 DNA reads TGTGCCAGCAGCTTAGGTACCGGACTAGCGGGGGAAGAGACCCAGTACTTC. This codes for CASSLGTGLAGEETQYF.

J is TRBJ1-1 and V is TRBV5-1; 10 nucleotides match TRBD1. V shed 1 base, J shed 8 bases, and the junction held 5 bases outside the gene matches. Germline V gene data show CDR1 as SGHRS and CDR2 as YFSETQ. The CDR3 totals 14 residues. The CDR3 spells CASSLLGQGTEAFF. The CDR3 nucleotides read TGCGCCAGCAGCTTGTTGGGACAGGGGACGGAAGCTTTCTTT.

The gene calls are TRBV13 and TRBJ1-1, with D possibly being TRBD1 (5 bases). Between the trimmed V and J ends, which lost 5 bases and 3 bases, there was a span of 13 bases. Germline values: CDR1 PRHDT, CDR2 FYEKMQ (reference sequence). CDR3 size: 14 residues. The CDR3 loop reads CASSPNGGDTEAFF. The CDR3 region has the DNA TGTGCCAGCAGCCCCAATGGGGGGGACACTGAAGCTTTCTTT.

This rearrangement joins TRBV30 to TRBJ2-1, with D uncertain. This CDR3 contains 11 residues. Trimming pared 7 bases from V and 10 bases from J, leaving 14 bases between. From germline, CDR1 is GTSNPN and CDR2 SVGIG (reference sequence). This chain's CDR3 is CASRPGREQFF. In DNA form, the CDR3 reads TGTGCCTCTCGCCCTGGCCGCGAGCAGTTCTTC. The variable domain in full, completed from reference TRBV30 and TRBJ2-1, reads SQTIHQWPATLVQPVGSPLSLECTVEGTSNPNLYWYRQAAGRGLQLLFYSVGIGQISSEVPQNLSASRPQDRQFILSSKKLLLSDSGFYLCASRPGREQFFGPGTRLTVL.

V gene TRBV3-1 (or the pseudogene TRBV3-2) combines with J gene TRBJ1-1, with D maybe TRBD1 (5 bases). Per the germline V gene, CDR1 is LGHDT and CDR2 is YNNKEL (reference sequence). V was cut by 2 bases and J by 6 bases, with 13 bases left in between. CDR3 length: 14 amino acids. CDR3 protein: CASSQLTGWSEAFF. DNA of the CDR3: TGTGCCAGCAGCCAATTAACAGGCTGGTCTGAAGCTTTCTTT.

CDR3 DNA sequence: TGTGCCAGCAGTTTATCGAAAACAGGGTGGCGCCACGAGCAGTACTTC. Its protein is CASSLSKTGWRHEQYF. The chain combines TRBV27 with TRBJ2-7; maybe TRBD1 (6 bases). The CDR3 has 16 amino acids. Between the trimmed V and J ends, which lost 0 bases and 5 bases, there was a span of 17 bases. Germline CDR1 reads MNHEY; CDR2 reads SMNVEV (reference sequence).

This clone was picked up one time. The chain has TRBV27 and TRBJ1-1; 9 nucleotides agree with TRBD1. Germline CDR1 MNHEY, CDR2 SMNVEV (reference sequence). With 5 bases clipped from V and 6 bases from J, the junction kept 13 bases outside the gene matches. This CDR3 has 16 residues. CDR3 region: CASSPLGSGDRAEAFF. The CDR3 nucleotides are TGTGCCAGCAGTCCCCTTGGTAGCGGGGACAGGGCTGAAGCTTTCTTT.

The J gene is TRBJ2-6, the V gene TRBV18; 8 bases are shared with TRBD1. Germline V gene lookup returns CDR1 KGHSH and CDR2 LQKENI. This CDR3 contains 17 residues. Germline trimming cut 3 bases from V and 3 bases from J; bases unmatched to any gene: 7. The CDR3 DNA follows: TGTGCCAGCTCACCCGTCCAGGGGGCGCTTGGGGCCAACGTCCTGACTTTC. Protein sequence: CASSPVQGALGANVLTF.

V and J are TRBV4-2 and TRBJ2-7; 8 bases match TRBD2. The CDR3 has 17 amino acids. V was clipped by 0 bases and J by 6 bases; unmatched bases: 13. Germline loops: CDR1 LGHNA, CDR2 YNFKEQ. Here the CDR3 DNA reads TGTGCCAGCAGCCAAGACGGGCCCGGAGCGGGAGTAAGCGAGCAGTACTTC. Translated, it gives CASSQDGPGAGVSEQYF.

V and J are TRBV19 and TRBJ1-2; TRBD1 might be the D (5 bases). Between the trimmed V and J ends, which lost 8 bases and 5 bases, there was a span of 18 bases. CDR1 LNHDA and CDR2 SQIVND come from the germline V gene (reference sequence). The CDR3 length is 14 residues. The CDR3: CASWTGGSNYGYTF. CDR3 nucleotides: TGTGCCAGTTGGACCGGGGGTTCCAATTATGGCTACACCTTC.

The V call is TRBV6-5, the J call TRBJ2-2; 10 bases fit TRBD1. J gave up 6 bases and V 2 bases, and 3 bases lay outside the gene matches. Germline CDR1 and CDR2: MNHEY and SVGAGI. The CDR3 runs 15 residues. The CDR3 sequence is CASSYGTGDAGELFF. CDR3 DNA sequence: TGTGCCAGCAGTTACGGGACAGGGGACGCCGGGGAGCTGTTTTTT.

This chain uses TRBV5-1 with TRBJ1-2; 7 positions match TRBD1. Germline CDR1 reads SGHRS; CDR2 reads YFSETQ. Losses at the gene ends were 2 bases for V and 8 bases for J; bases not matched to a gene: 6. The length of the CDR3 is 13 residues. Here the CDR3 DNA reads TGCGCCAGCAGCTTAGACAGGGTCGAAGGCTACACCTTC. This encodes CASSLDRVEGYTF. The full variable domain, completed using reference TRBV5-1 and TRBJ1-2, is KAGVTQTPRYLIKTRGQQVTLSCSPISGHRSVSWYQQTPGQGLQFLFEYFSETQRNKGNFPGRFSGRQFSNSRSEMNVSTLELGDSALYLCASSLDRVEGYTFGSGTRLTVV.

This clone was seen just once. CDR3 DNA: TGTGCCATCAGTGTTTCCGGGACTAGCGAGACAGATACGCAGTATTTT. It codes for CAISVSGTSETDTQYF. V and J are TRBV10-3 and TRBJ2-3; 10 nucleotides match TRBD2. After removal of 4 bases from V and 3 bases from J, the junction contained 7 bases not matched to a gene. CDR1 and CDR2 (germline): ENHRY, SYGVKD. CDR3 length: 16 residues.

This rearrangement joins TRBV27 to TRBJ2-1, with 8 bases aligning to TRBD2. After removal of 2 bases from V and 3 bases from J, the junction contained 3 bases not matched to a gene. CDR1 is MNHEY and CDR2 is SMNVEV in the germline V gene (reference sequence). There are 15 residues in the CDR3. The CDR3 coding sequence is TGTGCCAGCAGTTTAGCGGGAGGTTTCTACAATGAGCAGTTCTTC. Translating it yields CASSLAGGFYNEQFF.

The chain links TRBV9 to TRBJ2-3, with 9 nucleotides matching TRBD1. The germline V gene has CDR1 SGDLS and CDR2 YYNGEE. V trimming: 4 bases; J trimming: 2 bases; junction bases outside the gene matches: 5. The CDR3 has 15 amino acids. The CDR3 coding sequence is TGTGCCAGCAGCAGGGGACAGGGACTCACAGATACGCAGTATTTT. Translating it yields CASSRGQGLTDTQYF.

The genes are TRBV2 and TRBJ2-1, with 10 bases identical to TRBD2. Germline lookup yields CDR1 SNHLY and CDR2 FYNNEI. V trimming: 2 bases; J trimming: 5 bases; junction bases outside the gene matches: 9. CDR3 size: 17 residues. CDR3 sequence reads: CASSERASGGRDNEQFF. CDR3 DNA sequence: TGTGCCAGCAGTGAAAGGGCTAGCGGGGGCCGTGACAATGAGCAGTTCTTC.

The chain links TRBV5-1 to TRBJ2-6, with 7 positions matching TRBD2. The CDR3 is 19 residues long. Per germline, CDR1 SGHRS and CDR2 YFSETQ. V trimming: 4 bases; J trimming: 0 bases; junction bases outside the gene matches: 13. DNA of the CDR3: TGCGCCAGCAGCCCCGGCCTGTTAGCGGGTCCCTCTGGGGCCAACGTCCTGACTTTC. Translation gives CASSPGLLAGPSGANVLTF.

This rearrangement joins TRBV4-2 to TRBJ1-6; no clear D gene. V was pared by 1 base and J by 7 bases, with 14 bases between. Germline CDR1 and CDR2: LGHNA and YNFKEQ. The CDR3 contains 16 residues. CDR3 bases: TGTGCCAGCAGCCAAGCCCCAGGTCGGAGGAATTCACCCCTCCACTTT. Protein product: CASSQAPGRRNSPLHF.

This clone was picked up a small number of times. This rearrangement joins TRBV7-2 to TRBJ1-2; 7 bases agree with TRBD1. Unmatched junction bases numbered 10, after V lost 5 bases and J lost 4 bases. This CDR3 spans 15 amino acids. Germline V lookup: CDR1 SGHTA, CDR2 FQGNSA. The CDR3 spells CASSTRQGKSYGYTF. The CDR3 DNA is TGTGCCAGCAGCACCCGACAGGGAAAGTCCTATGGCTACACCTTC. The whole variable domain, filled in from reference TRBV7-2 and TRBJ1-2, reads GAGVSQSPSNKVTEKGKDVELRCDPISGHTALYWYRQSLGQGLEFLIYFQGNSAPDKSGLPSDRFSAERTGGSVSTLTIQRTQQEDSAVYLCASSTRQGKSYGYTFGSGTRLTVV.

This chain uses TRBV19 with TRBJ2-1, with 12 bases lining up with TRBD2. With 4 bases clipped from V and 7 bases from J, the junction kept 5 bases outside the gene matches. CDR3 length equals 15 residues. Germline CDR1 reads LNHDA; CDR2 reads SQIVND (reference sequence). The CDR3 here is CASSNPSGGANEQFF. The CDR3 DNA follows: TGTGCCAGTAGTAACCCTAGCGGGGGGGCAAATGAGCAGTTCTTC.

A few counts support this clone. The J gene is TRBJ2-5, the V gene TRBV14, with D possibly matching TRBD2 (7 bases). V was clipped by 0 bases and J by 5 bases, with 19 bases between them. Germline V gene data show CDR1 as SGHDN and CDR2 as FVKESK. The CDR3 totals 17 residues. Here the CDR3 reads CASSQDKGGRIAETQYF. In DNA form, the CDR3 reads TGTGCCAGCAGCCAAGATAAGGGGGGGCGAATAGCGGAGACCCAGTACTTC. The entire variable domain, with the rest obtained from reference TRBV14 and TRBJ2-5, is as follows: EAGVTQFPSHSVIEKGQTVTLRCDPISGHDNLYWYRRVMGKEIKFLLHFVKESKQDESGMPNNRFLAERTGGTYSTLKVQPAELEDSGVYFCASSQDKGGRIAETQYFGPGTRLLVL.

CDR3 DNA sequence: TGCAGCGGTCGGGAGGGTGGTGAAGCTTTCTTT. Translation gives CSGREGGEAFF. This chain connects TRBV29-1 to TRBJ1-1; D ambiguous. The CDR3 extends over 11 amino acids. Trimming cost V 7 bases and J 7 bases, with 13 bases left between them. CDR1 and CDR2 from the germline V gene are SQVTM and ANQGSEA.

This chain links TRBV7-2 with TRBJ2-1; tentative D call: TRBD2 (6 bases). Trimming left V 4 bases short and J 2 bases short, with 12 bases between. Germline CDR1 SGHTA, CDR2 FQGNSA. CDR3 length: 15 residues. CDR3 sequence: CASSSGGFTYNEQFF. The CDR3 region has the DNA TGTGCCAGCAGCTCCGGGGGTTTTACCTACAATGAGCAGTTCTTC.

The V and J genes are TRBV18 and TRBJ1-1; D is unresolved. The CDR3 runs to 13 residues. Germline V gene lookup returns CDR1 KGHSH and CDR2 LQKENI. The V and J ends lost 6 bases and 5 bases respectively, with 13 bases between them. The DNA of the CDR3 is TGTGCCAGCTCTCCGGGTCCCCGGACTGAAGCTTTCTTT. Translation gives CASSPGPRTEAFF.

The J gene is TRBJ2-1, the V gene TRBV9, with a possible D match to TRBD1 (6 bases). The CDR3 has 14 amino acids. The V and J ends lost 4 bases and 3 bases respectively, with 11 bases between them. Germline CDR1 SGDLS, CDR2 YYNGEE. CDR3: CASSTGTVYNEQFF. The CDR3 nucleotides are TGTGCCAGCAGCACAGGGACGGTCTACAATGAGCAGTTCTTC. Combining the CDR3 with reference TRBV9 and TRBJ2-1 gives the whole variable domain DSGVTQTPKHLITATGQRVTLRCSPRSGDLSVYWYQQSLDQGLQFLIQYYNGEERAKGNILERFSAQQFPDLHSELNLSSLELGDSALYFCASSTGTVYNEQFFGPGTRLTVL.

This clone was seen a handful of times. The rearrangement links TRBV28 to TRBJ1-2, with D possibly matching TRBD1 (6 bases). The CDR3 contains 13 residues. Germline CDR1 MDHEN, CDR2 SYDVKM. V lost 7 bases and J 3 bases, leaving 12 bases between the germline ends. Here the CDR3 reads CASTRQDDYGYTF. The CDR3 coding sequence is TGTGCCAGCACACGACAGGACGACTATGGCTACACCTTC.

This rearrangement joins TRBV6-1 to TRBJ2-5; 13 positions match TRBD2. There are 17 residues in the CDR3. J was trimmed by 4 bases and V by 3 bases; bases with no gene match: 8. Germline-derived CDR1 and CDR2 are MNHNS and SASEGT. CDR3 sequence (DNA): TGTGCCAGCAGTGAGGGGGGACTAGCGGGGTTGGGAGAGACCCAGTACTTC. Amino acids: CASSEGGLAGLGETQYF.

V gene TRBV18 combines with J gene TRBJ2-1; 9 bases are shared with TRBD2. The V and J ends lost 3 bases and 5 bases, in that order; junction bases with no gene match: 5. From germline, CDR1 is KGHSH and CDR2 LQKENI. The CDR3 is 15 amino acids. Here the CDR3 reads CASSPGTSPNNEQFF. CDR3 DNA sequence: TGTGCCAGCTCACCTGGGACTAGCCCCAACAATGAGCAGTTCTTC. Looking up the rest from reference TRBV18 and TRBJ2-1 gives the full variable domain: NAGVMQNPRHLVRRRGQEARLRCSPMKGHSHVYWYRQLPEEGLKFMVYLQKENIIDESGMPKERFSAEFPKEGPSILRIQQVVRGDSAAYFCASSPGTSPNNEQFFGPGTRLTVL.